This section outlines one TCR beta chain sequence together with its context. Antigen specificity is unknown. Trimming removed 5 bases from V and 2 bases from J; junction bases left unmatched: 9. CDR1 SNHLY and CDR2 FYNNEI come from the germline V gene. The CDR3 runs 15 residues. The sample is drawn from a study of cytomegalovirus exposure and HLA in healthy donors. Study summary: When 350 to 500 donors were genotyped, about 80% of them were found to fall in the Caucasian-associated ancestry cluster.

General study findings and limits: Listed as cytomegalovirus-associated were 164 TCR beta chains. Among the CMV-associated chains, a few were confirmed in vitro as specific for CMV antigens. Available immune exposure information was restricted to CMV serostatus only.

The PCR had 60 Vbeta and 13 Jbeta primers. Measured with immunoSEQ multiplex PCR; TCRdb has only the in-frame clones, and not every one. Of approximately 220,000 clones in the sample, 75% to 80% were seen once. J is TRBJ2-7 and V is TRBV2; the match to TRBD1 covers 7 bases. Sequencing was carried out using PBMCs. The receptor comes from a male donor in good health and CMV-seronegative. The CDR3 bases are TGTGCCAGCAGTCCGACAGGGCGAGAAACCTACGAGCAGTACTTC. Translation: CASSPTGRETYEQYF.